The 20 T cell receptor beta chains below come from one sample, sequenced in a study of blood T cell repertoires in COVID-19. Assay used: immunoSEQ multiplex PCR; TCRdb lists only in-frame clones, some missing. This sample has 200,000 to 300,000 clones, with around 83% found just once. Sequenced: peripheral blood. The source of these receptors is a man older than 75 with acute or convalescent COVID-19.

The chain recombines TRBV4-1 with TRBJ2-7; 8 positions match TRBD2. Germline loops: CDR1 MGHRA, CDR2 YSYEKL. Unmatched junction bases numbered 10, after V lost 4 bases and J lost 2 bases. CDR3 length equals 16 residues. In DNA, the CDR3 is TGCGCCAGCAGCCCACTCCCAACTAGCGGACCCTACGAGCAGTACTTC. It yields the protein CASSPLPTSGPYEQYF.

The CDR3 DNA follows: TGTGCCAGCAGCCCGCAGGGGTCTGGAAACACCATATATTTT. Translated, it gives CASSPQGSGNTIYF. This chain joins TRBV7-9 and TRBJ1-3; possible D gene TRBD1, 6 bases. The CDR3 sequence is 14 residues long. V shed 5 bases and J shed 1 base, with 9 bases lying between them. Germline V CDR1 and CDR2: SEHNR, FQNEAQ (reference sequence).

The CDR3 sequence: CASRRDRNTDTQYF. In nucleotides, the CDR3 is TGTGCCAGCAGGCGGGACAGGAACACAGATACGCAGTATTTT. The chain combines TRBV2 with TRBJ2-3; TRBD1 agrees at 8 bases. The CDR3 sequence is 14 residues long. V was pared by 6 bases and J by 2 bases, with 4 bases of the junction left unmatched. Germline assignment: CDR1 SNHLY and CDR2 FYNNEI.

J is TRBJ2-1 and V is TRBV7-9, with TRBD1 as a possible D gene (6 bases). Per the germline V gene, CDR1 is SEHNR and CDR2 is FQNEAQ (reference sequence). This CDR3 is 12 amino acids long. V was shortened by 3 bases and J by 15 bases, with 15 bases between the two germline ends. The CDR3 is CASSFTGSGAFF. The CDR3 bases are TGTGCCAGCAGCTTTACTGGGTCAGGGGCGTTCTTC.

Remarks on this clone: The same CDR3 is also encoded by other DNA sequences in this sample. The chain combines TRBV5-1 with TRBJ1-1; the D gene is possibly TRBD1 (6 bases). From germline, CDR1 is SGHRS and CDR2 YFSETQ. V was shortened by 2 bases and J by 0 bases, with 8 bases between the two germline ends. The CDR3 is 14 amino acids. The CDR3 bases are TGCGCCAGCAGCTTACAGGGCATGAACACTGAAGCTTTCTTT. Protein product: CASSLQGMNTEAFF.

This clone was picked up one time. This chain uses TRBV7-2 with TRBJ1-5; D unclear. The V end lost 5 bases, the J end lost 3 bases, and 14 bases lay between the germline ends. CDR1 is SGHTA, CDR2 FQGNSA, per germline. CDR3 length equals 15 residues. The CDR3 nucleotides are TGTGCCAGCAGCCGGAGGGCCCTCGACAATCAGCCCCAGCATTTT. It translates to CASSRRALDNQPQHF.

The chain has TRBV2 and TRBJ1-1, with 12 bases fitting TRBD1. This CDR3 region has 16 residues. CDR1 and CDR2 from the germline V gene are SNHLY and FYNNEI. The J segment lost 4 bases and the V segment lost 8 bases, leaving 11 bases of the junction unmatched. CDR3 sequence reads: CASPGPGQGARTEAFF. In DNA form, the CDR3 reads TGTGCCAGCCCGGGGCCGGGACAGGGGGCCCGCACTGAAGCTTTCTTT.

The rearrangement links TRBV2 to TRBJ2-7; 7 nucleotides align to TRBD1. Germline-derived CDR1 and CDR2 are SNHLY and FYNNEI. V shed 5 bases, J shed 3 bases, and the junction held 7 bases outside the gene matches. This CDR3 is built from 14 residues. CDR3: CASSIRDSFYEQYF. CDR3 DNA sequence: TGTGCCAGCAGTATCCGGGACAGCTTCTACGAGCAGTACTTC. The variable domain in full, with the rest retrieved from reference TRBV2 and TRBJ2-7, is EPEVTQTPSHQVTQMGQEVILRCVPISNHLYFYWYRQILGQKVEFLVSFYNNEISEKSEIFDDQFSVERPDGSNFTLKIRSTKLEDSAMYFCASSIRDSFYEQYFGPGTRLTVT.

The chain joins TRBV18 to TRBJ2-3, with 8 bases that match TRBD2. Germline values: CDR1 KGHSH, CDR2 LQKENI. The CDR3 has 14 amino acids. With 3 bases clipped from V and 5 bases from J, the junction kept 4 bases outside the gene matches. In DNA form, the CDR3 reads TGTGCCAGCTCACCCCGGGGGGGCTTAGATACGCAGTATTTT. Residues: CASSPRGGLDTQYF.

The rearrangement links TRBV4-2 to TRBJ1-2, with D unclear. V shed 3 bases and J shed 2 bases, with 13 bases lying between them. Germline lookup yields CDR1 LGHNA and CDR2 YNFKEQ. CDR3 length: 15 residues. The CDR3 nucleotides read TGTGCCAGCAGCCAGTATATTTCAAGCAACTATGGCTACACCTTC. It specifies CASSQYISSNYGYTF.

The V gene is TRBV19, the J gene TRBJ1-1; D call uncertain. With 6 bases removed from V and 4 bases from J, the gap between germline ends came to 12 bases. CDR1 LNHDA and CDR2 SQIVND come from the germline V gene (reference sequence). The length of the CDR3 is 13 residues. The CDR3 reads CASSDAEGTEAFF. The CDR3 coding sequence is TGTGCCAGTAGCGACGCCGAGGGCACTGAAGCTTTCTTT.

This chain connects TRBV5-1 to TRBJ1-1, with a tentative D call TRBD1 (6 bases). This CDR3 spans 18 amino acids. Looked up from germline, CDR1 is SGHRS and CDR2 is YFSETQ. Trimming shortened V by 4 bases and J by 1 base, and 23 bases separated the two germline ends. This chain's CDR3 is CASSPTTGLARANTEAFF. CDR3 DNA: TGCGCCAGCAGCCCGACTACAGGGTTGGCCAGAGCGAACACTGAAGCTTTCTTT.

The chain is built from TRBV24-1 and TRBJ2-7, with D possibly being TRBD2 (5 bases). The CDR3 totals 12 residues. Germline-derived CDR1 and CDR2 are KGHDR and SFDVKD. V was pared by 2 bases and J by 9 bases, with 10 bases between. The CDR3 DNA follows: TGTGCCACCAGTGATTCTACCGGAGGGCAGTACTTC. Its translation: CATSDSTGGQYF.

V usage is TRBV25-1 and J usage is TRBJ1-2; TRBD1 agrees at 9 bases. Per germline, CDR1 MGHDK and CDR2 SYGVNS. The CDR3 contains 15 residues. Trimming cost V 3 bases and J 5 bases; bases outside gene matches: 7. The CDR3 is CASSDDTTGGYGYTF. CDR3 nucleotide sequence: TGTGCCAGCAGTGACGATACGACAGGGGGTTATGGCTACACCTTC.

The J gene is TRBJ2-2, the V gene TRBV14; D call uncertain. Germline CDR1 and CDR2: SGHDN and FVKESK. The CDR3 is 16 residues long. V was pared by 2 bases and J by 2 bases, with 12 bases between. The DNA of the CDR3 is TGTGCCAGCAGCCAAATGGGCAGAGCAAACACCGGGGAGCTGTTTTTT. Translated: CASSQMGRANTGELFF.

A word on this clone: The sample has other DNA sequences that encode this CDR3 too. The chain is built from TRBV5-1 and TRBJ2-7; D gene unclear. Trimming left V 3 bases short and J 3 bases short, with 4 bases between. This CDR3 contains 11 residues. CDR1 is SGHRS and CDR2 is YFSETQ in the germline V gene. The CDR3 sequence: CASSSSYEQYF. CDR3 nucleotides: TGCGCCAGCAGCTCTAGCTACGAGCAGTACTTC.

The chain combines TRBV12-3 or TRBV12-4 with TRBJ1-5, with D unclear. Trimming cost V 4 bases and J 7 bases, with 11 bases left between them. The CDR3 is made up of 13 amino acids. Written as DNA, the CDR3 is TGTGCCAGCAGTTCGGAGAGTTGGCAGCCCCAGCATTTT. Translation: CASSSESWQPQHF.

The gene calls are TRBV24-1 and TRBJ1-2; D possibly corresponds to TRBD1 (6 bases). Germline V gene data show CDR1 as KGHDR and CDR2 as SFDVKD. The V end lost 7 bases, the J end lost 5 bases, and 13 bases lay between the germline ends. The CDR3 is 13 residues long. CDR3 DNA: TGTGCCACCAGGCCGAGAGGGGGATATGGCTACACCTTC. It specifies CATRPRGGYGYTF.

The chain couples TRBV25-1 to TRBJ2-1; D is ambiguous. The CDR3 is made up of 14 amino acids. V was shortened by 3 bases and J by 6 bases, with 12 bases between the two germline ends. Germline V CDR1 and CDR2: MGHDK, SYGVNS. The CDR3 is CASSDSKLINEQFF. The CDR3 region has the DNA TGTGCCAGCAGTGATTCGAAACTGATCAATGAGCAGTTCTTC.

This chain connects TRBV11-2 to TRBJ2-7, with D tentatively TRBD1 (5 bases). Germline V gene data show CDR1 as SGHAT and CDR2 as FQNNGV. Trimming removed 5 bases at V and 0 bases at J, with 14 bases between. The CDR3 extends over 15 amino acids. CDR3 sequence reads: CASSLGLQVSYEQYF. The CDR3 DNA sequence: TGTGCCAGCAGCCTCGGTTTACAGGTCTCCTACGAGCAGTACTTC.